These 23 T cell receptor beta chains were sequenced from one sample in a study of blood T cell repertoires in COVID-19. Measured with immunoSEQ multiplex PCR; TCRdb has only the in-frame clones, and not every one. The sample holds under 200,000 clones; around 88% are singletons and the top ten take 3.6%. The sequenced material came from PBMCs or T cells enriched from blood (not recorded which). The receptors derive from a woman between 45 and 60 years old in a cohort exposed to, infected with or recovered from COVID-19 (not recorded which).

A word on this clone: Distinct nucleotide sequences in the sample also encode this CDR3. The chain recombines TRBV28 with TRBJ2-3, with a weak D call TRBD2 (6 bases). Germline-derived CDR1 and CDR2 are MDHEN and SYDVKM. This CDR3 has 14 residues. The germline V and J ends were trimmed by 3 bases and 1 base, with 8 bases remaining between them. The CDR3 coding sequence is TGTGCCAGCAGTTTCGTAGCGGGCACAGATACGCAGTATTTT. Its translation: CASSFVAGTDTQYF.

This clone came up many times. V gene TRBV5-6 combines with J gene TRBJ1-2; 8 bases align to TRBD1. The V segment lost 4 bases and the J segment 5 bases; nucleotides outside the gene matches: 13. Germline CDR1 is SGHDT and CDR2 is YYEEEE. The CDR3 contains 16 residues. The CDR3 spells CASSPNQGASVYGYTF. The CDR3, as DNA: TGTGCCAGCAGCCCGAATCAGGGGGCTTCGGTATATGGCTACACCTTC.

The chain links TRBV7-2 to TRBJ1-5; D unclear. The length of the CDR3 is 13 residues. V lost 5 bases, J lost 4 bases, and 9 bases lay in between. CDR1 and CDR2 from the germline V gene are SGHTA and FQGNSA. In DNA form, the CDR3 reads TGTGCCAGCAGCGTCCCAGGAAATCAGCCCCAGCATTTT. Its translation: CASSVPGNQPQHF.

The chain is built from TRBV5-1 and TRBJ1-1, with D possibly being TRBD1 (5 bases). CDR1 and CDR2 (germline): SGHRS, YFSETQ. The V and J ends lost 4 bases and 1 base respectively, with 17 bases between them. The CDR3 runs to 16 residues. CDR3 protein: CASSHGRGGTNTEAFF. The CDR3 DNA is TGCGCCAGCAGCCATGGGAGGGGCGGAACGAACACTGAAGCTTTCTTT.

The chain combines TRBV5-1 with TRBJ2-1, with a possible D match to TRBD2 (6 bases). The CDR3 sequence is 14 residues long. Trimming removed 3 bases from V and 0 bases from J, with 7 bases in between. Germline CDR1 and CDR2: SGHRS and YFSETQ. In DNA form, the CDR3 reads TGCGCCAGCAGCTACGGGAGCTCCTACAATGAGCAGTTCTTC. Translating it yields CASSYGSSYNEQFF.

The CDR3 DNA reads as TGTGCCAGCATGGGGGGGACAAGGAATCAGCCCCAGCATTTT. Its translation is CASMGGTRNQPQHF. The chain is built from TRBV28 and TRBJ1-5; possible D gene TRBD1, 6 bases. Between the trimmed V and J ends, which lost 7 bases and 4 bases, there was a span of 14 bases. This CDR3 spans 14 amino acids. Germline V gene data show CDR1 as MDHEN and CDR2 as SYDVKM.

This chain joins TRBV7-8 and TRBJ1-6, with D perhaps matching TRBD1 (5 bases). CDR1 and CDR2 from the germline V gene are SGHVS and FQNEAQ. The length of the CDR3 is 15 residues. V gave up 3 bases and J gave up 5 bases, with 11 bases separating them. CDR3 nucleotide sequence: TGTGCCAGCAGCTTGGGGGGAACAAATAATTCACCCCTCCACTTT. It translates to CASSLGGTNNSPLHF.

In this sample, this clone turned up once. J is TRBJ2-3 and V is TRBV5-1; TRBD2 matches 11 bases. Germline V gene lookup returns CDR1 SGHRS and CDR2 YFSETQ. The CDR3 runs to 16 residues. Trimming cost V 4 bases and J 5 bases; bases outside gene matches: 9. CDR3 sequence: CASSPTTSGSGDTQYF. CDR3 nucleotides: TGCGCCAGCAGCCCTACAACTAGCGGGAGCGGAGATACGCAGTATTTT.

The chain uses TRBV19 and TRBJ2-5; unclear D gene. The V gene lost 0 bases and the J gene lost 2 bases, with 7 bases spanning the gap. Germline CDR1 and CDR2: LNHDA and SQIVND (reference sequence). The CDR3 runs 14 residues. The CDR3 sequence: CASSIDTVQETQYF. The CDR3 coding sequence is TGTGCCAGTAGTATAGATACAGTACAAGAGACCCAGTACTTC.

The V and J genes are TRBV2 and TRBJ1-5, with 8 bases identical to TRBD1. Germline values: CDR1 SNHLY, CDR2 FYNNEI. The ends lost 6 bases at V and 8 bases at J; junction bases unmatched: 9. The CDR3 is 14 residues long. CDR3: CASSVLQGAEPQHF. In DNA, the CDR3 is TGTGCCAGCAGCGTTCTGCAGGGGGCTGAGCCCCAGCATTTT.

At least ten counts were recorded for this clone. This chain links TRBV27 with TRBJ2-1; 7 bases agree with TRBD2. The CDR3 consists of 15 residues. Germline loops: CDR1 MNHEY, CDR2 SMNVEV (reference sequence). The junction had 11 bases not matched to a gene; V was cut back by 7 bases and J by 5 bases. The CDR3 here is CASKREASGHNEQFF. DNA for the CDR3: TGTGCCAGCAAGAGGGAGGCTAGCGGACACAATGAGCAGTTCTTC.

The chain is built from TRBV6-1 and TRBJ2-3; D is perhaps TRBD1 (5 bases). In germline, CDR1 is MNHNS, CDR2 SASEGT. Deletions cut 2 bases from V and 6 bases from J, with 12 bases between. CDR3 length: 14 amino acids. DNA of the CDR3: TGTGCCAGCAGTGAATATCCAGGGTCGGATACGCAGTATTTT. Amino acid sequence: CASSEYPGSDTQYF.

The chain employs TRBV7-2 and TRBJ2-3; 14 nucleotides agree with TRBD2. The CDR3 covers 16 residues. Germline loops: CDR1 SGHTA, CDR2 FQGNSA. The V segment lost 6 bases and the J segment 7 bases; nucleotides outside the gene matches: 9. CDR3 in amino acids: CASRPTGLAGAYTQYF. CDR3 bases: TGTGCCAGCAGGCCTACGGGACTAGCGGGAGCTTATACGCAGTATTTT.

The V and J genes are TRBV7-3 and TRBJ2-1; TRBD2 might be the D (6 bases). Germline loops: CDR1 SGHTA, CDR2 FQGTGA. CDR3 size: 15 residues. Deletions cut 0 bases from V and 3 bases from J, with 9 bases between. CDR3 sequence (DNA): TGTGCCAGCAGCTTAACTAGCGGCCTCTACAATGAGCAGTTCTTC. Its protein product is CASSLTSGLYNEQFF.

This clone was picked up a small number of times. The chain joins TRBV6-6 to TRBJ2-2, with 9 bases identical to TRBD1. In germline, CDR1 is MNHNY, CDR2 SVGAGI (reference sequence). This CDR3 has 15 residues. Trimming removed 2 bases from V and 6 bases from J; junction bases left unmatched: 4. The CDR3 DNA reads TGTGCCAGCAGTTACGACAGGGGGGGAGCCGGGGAGCTGTTTTTT. Translated, it gives CASSYDRGGAGELFF.

The chain is built from TRBV7-2 and TRBJ2-1; 8 bases map to TRBD1. CDR3 length equals 13 residues. Trimming cost V 5 bases and J 9 bases; bases outside gene matches: 6. The germline CDR1 and CDR2 sequences are SGHTA and FQGNSA. The CDR3 DNA reads TGTGCCAGCAGCGCAGGACAGGGCGGTGAGCAGTTCTTC. Encoded protein: CASSAGQGGEQFF.

V usage is TRBV4-1 and J usage is TRBJ2-2; 9 nucleotides align to TRBD1. The CDR3 sequence is 16 residues long. Trimming removed 3 bases from V and 5 bases from J; junction bases left unmatched: 7. In germline, CDR1 is MGHRA, CDR2 YSYEKL. As DNA, the CDR3 is TGCGCCAGCAGCCATCAAACAGGGGGCGCGACCGGGGAGCTGTTTTTT. Its protein is CASSHQTGGATGELFF.

This rearrangement joins TRBV7-6 to TRBJ2-2, with D tentatively TRBD1 (6 bases). The germline V gene encodes CDR1 SGHVS and CDR2 FNYEAQ. The V end was cut by 4 bases, the J end by 3 bases, with 15 bases between. This CDR3 region has 16 residues. CDR3 in amino acids: CASSSSSGEYTGELFF. Here the CDR3 DNA reads TGTGCCAGCAGCTCGTCTTCAGGGGAGTACACCGGGGAGCTGTTTTTT.

This chain links TRBV19 with TRBJ1-5; TRBD1 agrees at 9 bases. The CDR3 runs 12 residues. Losses at the gene ends were 10 bases for V and 6 bases for J; bases not matched to a gene: 4. Germline-derived CDR1 and CDR2 are LNHDA and SQIVND (reference sequence). CDR3 amino acids: CAMGQGGQPQHF. The CDR3 bases are TGTGCCATGGGACAGGGAGGTCAGCCCCAGCATTTT.

This clone was counted a single time. This rearrangement joins TRBV7-8 to TRBJ1-4; TRBD1 might be the D (5 bases). Germline V gene lookup returns CDR1 SGHVS and CDR2 FQNEAQ. Between the trimmed V and J ends, which lost 5 bases and 7 bases, there was a span of 17 bases. This CDR3 contains 15 residues. CDR3 DNA sequence: TGTGCCAGCAGCGGCCCGGGGGGATCAGTTGAAAAACTGTTTTTT. This translates into CASSGPGGSVEKLFF.

This chain connects TRBV6-5 to TRBJ1-4; D gene uncertain. V shed 6 bases and J shed 7 bases, with 9 bases lying between them. The CDR3 covers 12 residues. Germline CDR1 reads MNHEY; CDR2 reads SVGAGI. In nucleotides, the CDR3 is TGTGCCAGCAGAAAGCTTGGTGAAAAACTGTTTTTT. It yields the protein CASRKLGEKLFF.

The V and J genes are TRBV7-6 and TRBJ1-1, with 9 bases matching TRBD1. The CDR3 consists of 17 residues. Losses at the gene ends were 1 base for V and 1 base for J; bases not matched to a gene: 7. The germline V gene encodes CDR1 SGHVS and CDR2 FNYEAQ. Here the CDR3 reads CASSLVTGQGTNTEAFF. The CDR3 coding sequence is TGTGCCAGCAGCTTAGTTACGGGACAGGGAACGAACACTGAAGCTTTCTTT.

There are a few counts of this clone. The chain couples TRBV23-1 to TRBJ1-4, with unresolved D. TRBV23-1 is an ORF for which the function is uncertain. V was clipped by 0 bases and J by 5 bases, with 10 bases between them. The CDR3 covers 15 residues. CDR3 in amino acids: CASSQSAKTNEKLFF. Here the CDR3 DNA reads TGCGCCAGCAGTCAATCGGCCAAGACAAATGAAAAACTGTTTTTT.